The rows below give T cell receptor beta chains drawn from one sample of a study of blood T cells in healthy people across ages. Each CDR3 protein gets one entry after TCRdb re-called the 5' RACE reads with MiXCR. The sample lists over 1,300,000 distinct CDR3 sequences, 59% seen once, with 5% to 7% in the top ten. The material sequenced was blood. The receptors shown here come from a man in his late teens or twenties in good health. Each CDR3 is given with its conserved first and last residue. A D gene is named only where the DNA matches it firmly. Clone size is stated in some rows and not others, as once, few, many or a class when expanded.

-	-	TRBV28	TRBJ2-1	TGTGCCAGCAGTTTCTTGGGTCGGACCTACAATGAGCAGTTCTTC	CASSFLGRTYNEQFF
-	-	TRBV20-1	TRBJ2-3	TGCAGTGCTAGAGTTGGGGGGGATACGCAGTATTTT	CSARVGGDTQYF
TRBD1	-	TRBV29-1	TRBJ2-7	TGCAGCGTGTCGCCGGGACAGTGGGACGGGGAGCAGTACTTC	CSVSPGQWDGEQYF
-	-	TRBV28	TRBJ2-5	TGTGCCAGCAGCCCCGCGGGCAGGGCGGAAGAGCAGTACTTC	CASSPAGRAEEQYF
-	many	TRBV12-3/TRBV12-4	TRBJ2-3	TGTGCCAGCAGCCGTAACACAGATACGCAGTATTTT	CASSRNTDTQYF
TRBD2	-	TRBV29-1	TRBJ2-3	TGCAGCGTTGAAGGTCGGCTAGCGGGAGACACAGATACGCAGTATTTT	CSVEGRLAGDTDTQYF
-	-	TRBV14	TRBJ1-2	TGTGCCAGCAGCCAAGGAGGGACTGGCTACACCTTC	CASSQGGTGYTF
-	-	TRBV4-3	TRBJ2-5	TGCGCCAGCAGCCAGGAACTAGGGGGACCCCAAGAGACCCAGTACTTC	CASSQELGGPQETQYF
TRBD2	-	TRBV12-3/TRBV12-4	TRBJ2-3	TGTGCCAGCAGTCACGAGGGGCGGGAGGGCCTTGACACGCAGTATTTT	CASSHEGREGLDTQYF
TRBD2	-	TRBV6-1	TRBJ2-1	TGTGCCAGCAGTCCCTCCCGGACTAGCGGGTACAATGAGCAGTTCTTC	CASSPSRTSGYNEQFF
TRBD1	-	TRBV28	TRBJ1-5	TGTGCCAGCACCCGGACAGGGGATTTTCAGCCCCAGCATTTT	CASTRTGDFQPQHF
TRBD1	-	TRBV29-1	TRBJ1-1	TGCAGCGTCGATACAGGGGGGTACACTGAAGCTTTCTTT	CSVDTGGYTEAFF
-	-	TRBV6-4	TRBJ1-6	TGTGCCAGCAGAGCCGGGACGGGGAATTCACCCCTCCACTTT	CASRAGTGNSPLHF
-	-	TRBV29-1	TRBJ2-2	TGCAGCGCTCCGCTTGGAGGGGCGAACACCGGGGAGCTGTTTTTT	CSAPLGGANTGELFF
-	-	TRBV27	TRBJ2-5	TGTGCCAGCAGTTTGGTAGGGTGGAAGACCCAGTACTTC	CASSLVGWKTQYF
-	few	TRBV29-1	TRBJ1-2	TGCAGCGTTGTCCAGGGGCGGAACTATGGCTACACCTTC	CSVVQGRNYGYTF
TRBD2	-	TRBV29-1	TRBJ2-3	TGCAGCGTCCTGAAGGTAGCTAGCGGGAGCACAGATACGCAGTATTTT	CSVLKVASGSTDTQYF
TRBD2	few	TRBV6-5	TRBJ2-7	TGTGCCAGCAGTTACTCAGCTAGCGGCCACTACTCCACCTACGAGCAGTACTTC	CASSYSASGHYSTYEQYF
-	-	TRBV5-5	TRBJ1-5	TGTGCCAGCAGCGGGCCGACGGTTAACCAGCCCCAGCATTTT	CASSGPTVNQPQHF
TRBD1	-	TRBV9	TRBJ2-7	TGTGCCAGCAGCGCCTCCGGGACAGGGTATGTCGAGCAGTACTTC	CASSASGTGYVEQYF
-	-	TRBV5-4	TRBJ1-5	TGTGCCAGCAGCTTGGGACCCCTCGGCGGCAATCAGCCCCAGCATTTT	CASSLGPLGGNQPQHF
-	few	TRBV20-1	TRBJ2-1	TGCAGTGCTAAGGGCGGGGGCTCGCAGTTCTTC	CSAKGGGSQFF
-	-	TRBV3-1	TRBJ1-1	TGTGCCAGCAGCCGGTCCGACAGATCCCCCACTGGTGAAGCTTTCTTT	CASSRSDRSPTGEAFF
TRBD1	-	TRBV10-3	TRBJ2-5	TGTGCCCCCAGGGGACAGGGAGTGAAGACCCAGTACTTC	CAPRGQGVKTQYF
-	few	TRBV6-5	TRBJ1-2	TGTGCCAGCAGTTACTCGACTTCGGGATTCCGGCGAGATGGCTACACCTTC	CASSYSTSGFRRDGYTF
-	-	TRBV3-1	TRBJ2-5	TGTGCCAGCAGCCAAGGTAGATCCGGGGGTCTCCAACAAGAGACCCAGTACTTC	CASSQGRSGGLQQETQYF
TRBD1	-	TRBV20-1	TRBJ2-3	TGCAGTGCTAGAGCTATACCGGGACAGGGGACAGATACGCAGTATTTT	CSARAIPGQGTDTQYF